The clone carrying this TCR beta chain was picked up a small number of times. Data came from immunoSEQ multiplex PCR; TCRdb stores just in-frame clones and leaves some out. In the table there are roughly 190,000 clones, roughly four fifths of which are singletons. This entry is derived from a study of blood T cell repertoires in COVID-19. On the study more broadly: The analysed material was cDNA or gDNA that came from T cells, B-cell-depleted T cells, or PBMCs.

This CDR3 is 15 amino acids long. CDR1 is MDHEN and CDR2 is SYDVKM in the germline V gene. V lost 6 bases to trimming and J lost 5 bases, with 19 bases between them. This sequence originates from a woman between 45 and 60 years old with acute or convalescent COVID-19. This chain joins TRBV28 and TRBJ1-1, with D possibly matching TRBD1 (6 bases). The source material was peripheral blood. The CDR3: CASRDGTFRGTEAFF. CDR3 DNA sequence: TGTGCCAGCAGAGACGGAACTTTCAGGGGTACTGAAGCTTTCTTT.